Following are 7 T cell receptor beta chains from one sample sequenced in a study of cytomegalovirus exposure and HLA in healthy donors. TCRdb's table, derived via immunoSEQ multiplex PCR, lists solely in-frame clones and lacks some. The sample consists of under 200,000 clones, roughly nine tenths of them appearing once. The sample consisted of PBMCs. The receptors originated from a man younger than 30 in good health and CMV-seropositive.

The genes are TRBV6-5 and TRBJ1-5; 9 nucleotides agree with TRBD1. V trimming: 6 bases; J trimming: 6 bases; junction bases outside the gene matches: 6. Germline CDR1 is MNHEY and CDR2 is SVGAGI. The CDR3 runs 14 residues. This CDR3 reads CASRSGQGTQPQHF. In nucleotides, the CDR3 is TGTGCCAGCAGATCCGGACAGGGGACTCAGCCCCAGCATTTT.

The chain employs TRBV15 and TRBJ2-5, with 7 bases matching TRBD2. CDR3 size: 13 residues. Germline values: CDR1 LNHNV, CDR2 YYDKDF (reference sequence). The ends lost 8 bases at V and 5 bases at J; junction bases unmatched: 8. The CDR3 here is CATATSEWETQYF. The CDR3 DNA is TGTGCCACCGCTACTAGCGAATGGGAGACCCAGTACTTC. The full variable domain, its missing parts supplied by reference TRBV15 and TRBJ2-5, is DAMVIQNPRYQVTQFGKPVTLSCSQTLNHNVMYWYQQKSSQAPKLLFHYYDKDFNNEADTPDNFQSRRPNTSFCFLDIRSPGLGDTAMYLCATATSEWETQYFGPGTRLLVL.

This chain links TRBV10-3 with TRBJ1-1; 8 bases fit TRBD1. V shed 7 bases and J 2 bases; nucleotides not matched to a gene: 9. Germline assignment: CDR1 ENHRY and CDR2 SYGVKD. This CDR3 region has 15 residues. For the CDR3, the DNA is TGTGCCATCACTACGACAGGGGCAGGAAACACTGAAGCTTTCTTT. As protein: CAITTTGAGNTEAFF.

This rearrangement joins TRBV27 to TRBJ1-1; 7 bases map to TRBD1. V lost 3 bases, J lost 5 bases, and 3 bases stayed unmatched. Germline V gene sequence: CDR1 MNHEY, CDR2 SMNVEV (reference sequence). CDR3 length: 13 amino acids. CDR3 amino acids: CASSLYRGTEAFF. DNA for the CDR3: TGTGCCAGCAGTTTGTACAGGGGAACTGAAGCTTTCTTT.

The genes are TRBV10-2 and TRBJ1-1; TRBD1 is a possible D gene (6 bases). Germline-derived CDR1 and CDR2 are WSHSY and SAAADI. Between the trimmed V and J ends, which lost 3 bases and 1 base, there was a span of 18 bases. The CDR3 is 17 residues long. CDR3 amino acids: CASSEPGRGAGNTEAFF. CDR3 DNA sequence: TGCGCCAGCAGTGAACCAGGGAGGGGGGCCGGGAACACTGAAGCTTTCTTT.

The chain couples TRBV19 to TRBJ2-1; 9 bases are shared with TRBD1. In germline, CDR1 is LNHDA, CDR2 SQIVND (reference sequence). The V segment lost 1 base and the J segment 5 bases; nucleotides outside the gene matches: 6. The CDR3 runs 16 residues. The CDR3 is CASSIGRDRAHNEQFF. The CDR3 DNA follows: TGTGCCAGTAGTATAGGAAGGGACAGGGCACACAATGAGCAGTTCTTC.

This clone appeared a few times. The chain joins TRBV6-1 to TRBJ1-2, with 7 bases fitting TRBD1. The CDR3 length is 14 residues. Losses at the gene ends were 3 bases for V and 4 bases for J; bases not matched to a gene: 5. Germline CDR1 reads MNHNS; CDR2 reads SASEGT. CDR3 protein: CASSDGDSFYGYTF. For the CDR3, the DNA is TGTGCCAGCAGTGATGGGGACAGTTTCTATGGCTACACCTTC.